This is a list of T cell receptor beta chains from one sample in a study of T-cell reconstitution after alpha-beta-depleted transplantation in children. TCRdb recomputed calls from the PCR reads with MiXCR, one row per CDR3 protein. The sample holds about 610,000 distinct CDR3 sequences, roughly 10% seen once. Sample: PBMCs from the stem cell graft donor, taken from the stem cell graft. The origin of the receptors is a human donor who donated a stem cell graft to a child with acute myeloid leukemia. CDR3s include the opening cysteine and the closing phenylalanine or tryptophan. Each record gives: clone size, V gene, D gene, J gene, CDR3 DNA, CDR3 protein. D genes are given only for firm matches. Clone size appears in some rows only: once, few, many, or a class for an expanded clone.

clone size: few; V gene: TRBV7-2; D gene: .; J gene: TRBJ1-1; CDR3 DNA: TGTGCCAGCAGCTCCCCGATGGGGATGAACACTGAAGCTTTCTTT; CDR3 protein: CASSSPMGMNTEAFF
clone size: few; V gene: TRBV18; D gene: .; J gene: TRBJ1-1; CDR3 DNA: TGTGCCAGCGCGAAAGGCCGGACGAACACTGAAGCTTTCTTT; CDR3 protein: CASAKGRTNTEAFF
clone size: few; V gene: TRBV12-3/TRBV12-4; D gene: .; J gene: TRBJ2-2; CDR3 DNA: TGTGCCAGCAGTCCCCTTATGCAGAACACCGGGGAGCTGTTTTTT; CDR3 protein: CASSPLMQNTGELFF
clone size: many; V gene: TRBV29-1; D gene: .; J gene: TRBJ1-2; CDR3 DNA: TGCAGCGTTCCCAGGATTTCTAACTATGGCTACACCTTC; CDR3 protein: CSVPRISNYGYTF
clone size: once; V gene: TRBV4-1; D gene: .; J gene: TRBJ2-3; CDR3 DNA: TGCGCCAGCAGCGGGGGCCCCGGGGCAGATACGCAGTATTTT; CDR3 protein: CASSGGPGADTQYF
clone size: .; V gene: TRBV6-2/TRBV6-3; D gene: .; J gene: TRBJ1-1; CDR3 DNA: TGTGCCAGCAGTTACGCCCTGGCTGAAGCTTTCTTT; CDR3 protein: CASSYALAEAFF
clone size: many; V gene: TRBV11-2; D gene: TRBD1; J gene: TRBJ1-6; CDR3 DNA: TGTGCCAGCAGCTTAGGGAGGACAGGGGGCCTCCTTAATTCACCCCTCCACTTT; CDR3 protein: CASSLGRTGGLLNSPLHF
clone size: many; V gene: TRBV2; D gene: TRBD2; J gene: TRBJ2-5; CDR3 DNA: TGTGCCAGCAGTGTCCTAGCGGGAGTCCCAGAGACCCAGTACTTC; CDR3 protein: CASSVLAGVPETQYF
clone size: many; V gene: TRBV7-8; D gene: TRBD2; J gene: TRBJ2-2; CDR3 DNA: TGTGCCAGCAGCCGCCGGACTAGCGGGAACACCGGGGAGCTGTTTTTT; CDR3 protein: CASSRRTSGNTGELFF
clone size: .; V gene: TRBV5-5; D gene: .; J gene: TRBJ1-1; CDR3 DNA: TGTGCCAGCAGCTACTTAAGAGTCATGAACACTGAAGCTTTCTTT; CDR3 protein: CASSYLRVMNTEAFF
clone size: .; V gene: TRBV12-3/TRBV12-4; D gene: TRBD2; J gene: TRBJ2-3; CDR3 DNA: TGTGCCAGCAGTTACCTACAGGTTAGCGGGGACACAGATACGCAGTATTTT; CDR3 protein: CASSYLQVSGDTDTQYF
clone size: .; V gene: TRBV5-4; D gene: TRBD2; J gene: TRBJ2-7; CDR3 DNA: TGTGCCAGCAGCTTGGGCGGACTAGCGGGGACCTACGAGCAGTACTTC; CDR3 protein: CASSLGGLAGTYEQYF
clone size: .; V gene: TRBV2; D gene: .; J gene: TRBJ2-3; CDR3 DNA: TGTGCCAGCACGGAAATCCGGCTCCCCACAGATACGCAGTATTTT; CDR3 protein: CASTEIRLPTDTQYF
clone size: few; V gene: TRBV6-5; D gene: TRBD2; J gene: TRBJ2-5; CDR3 DNA: TGTGCCAGCAGTTACTCGGCGGGAGGGGGGTACCAAGAGACCCAGTACTTC; CDR3 protein: CASSYSAGGGYQETQYF
clone size: few; V gene: TRBV7-2; D gene: .; J gene: TRBJ1-5; CDR3 DNA: TGTGCCAGCAGCTCCAGGGACACGGCACGGCCCCAGCATTTT; CDR3 protein: CASSSRDTARPQHF
clone size: many; V gene: TRBV28; D gene: .; J gene: TRBJ2-1; CDR3 DNA: TGTGCCAGCAGTTATCTCCGGGACCCCCCCGGCAATGAGCAGTTCTTC; CDR3 protein: CASSYLRDPPGNEQFF
clone size: .; V gene: TRBV10-3; D gene: .; J gene: TRBJ2-2; CDR3 DNA: TGTGCCATCAGTGACAGCAGCGGGAACACCGGGGAGCTGTTTTTT; CDR3 protein: CAISDSSGNTGELFF
clone size: few; V gene: TRBV5-1; D gene: .; J gene: TRBJ2-1; CDR3 DNA: TGCGCCAGCAGCTTGGAATCGGTTGGAGTATATGAGCAGTTCTTC; CDR3 protein: CASSLESVGVYEQFF
clone size: .; V gene: TRBV30; D gene: TRBD2; J gene: TRBJ2-7; CDR3 DNA: TGTGCCTGGAGTGTACCAGCGGGAGGCTCCTACGAGCAGTACTTC; CDR3 protein: CAWSVPAGGSYEQYF
clone size: few; V gene: TRBV6-6; D gene: .; J gene: TRBJ1-1; CDR3 DNA: TGTGCCAGCACCCAGGCGAGCACTGAAGCTTTCTTT; CDR3 protein: CASTQASTEAFF
clone size: few; V gene: TRBV7-2; D gene: .; J gene: TRBJ1-2; CDR3 DNA: TGTGCCAGCAGCTTAGATGACAGCTCTAACTATGGCTACACCTTC; CDR3 protein: CASSLDDSSNYGYTF
clone size: .; V gene: TRBV6-1; D gene: .; J gene: TRBJ2-7; CDR3 DNA: TGTGCCAGCAGCCGCCCGGGGCAGCTCTACGAGCAGTACTTC; CDR3 protein: CASSRPGQLYEQYF
clone size: many; V gene: TRBV29-1; D gene: .; J gene: TRBJ2-3; CDR3 DNA: TGCAGCGTTCTGACGAGAAGCCCCACCCCAGATACGCAGTATTTT; CDR3 protein: CSVLTRSPTPDTQYF
clone size: .; V gene: TRBV9; D gene: TRBD2; J gene: TRBJ2-5; CDR3 DNA: TGTGCCAGCAGCCCCACCGGGACTAGCGGGATTGAGACCCAGTACTTC; CDR3 protein: CASSPTGTSGIETQYF
clone size: many; V gene: TRBV5-6; D gene: .; J gene: TRBJ2-1; CDR3 DNA: TGTGCCAGCAGCATGGACAGCTTTGCGTTAAACAATGAGCAGTTCTTC; CDR3 protein: CASSMDSFALNNEQFF
clone size: many; V gene: TRBV12-3/TRBV12-4; D gene: TRBD2; J gene: TRBJ2-3; CDR3 DNA: TGTGCCAGCAGTTCCAGGACTAGCGTCAGAGATACGCAGTATTTT; CDR3 protein: CASSSRTSVRDTQYF
clone size: few; V gene: TRBV3-1; D gene: TRBD2; J gene: TRBJ2-7; CDR3 DNA: TGTGCCAGCAACAATTTAGCGGGAGGTATCTACGAGCAGTACTTC; CDR3 protein: CASNNLAGGIYEQYF
clone size: few; V gene: TRBV11-2; D gene: .; J gene: TRBJ1-3; CDR3 DNA: TGTGCCAGCAGTCACCGAAGGTCTGGAAACACCATATATTTT; CDR3 protein: CASSHRRSGNTIYF
clone size: few; V gene: TRBV21-1; D gene: .; J gene: TRBJ2-1; CDR3 DNA: TGTGCCAGCAGCAAAAGAGGCAGGGGGCACAATGAGCAGTTCTTC; CDR3 protein: CASSKRGRGHNEQFF
clone size: .; V gene: TRBV7-3; D gene: TRBD2; J gene: TRBJ2-1; CDR3 DNA: TGTGCCAGCAGCCGGGGGGCCTACAATGAGCAGTTCTTC; CDR3 protein: CASSRGAYNEQFF
clone size: .; V gene: TRBV19; D gene: .; J gene: TRBJ2-7; CDR3 DNA: TGTGCCAGTAGGGCCGGGGGCTACTACGAGCAGTACTTC; CDR3 protein: CASRAGGYYEQYF
clone size: many; V gene: TRBV12-1; D gene: .; J gene: TRBJ2-1; CDR3 DNA: TGTGCCAGCACAATCCGACTAGCGGGAGCCAATGAGCAGTTCTTC; CDR3 protein: CASTIRLAGANEQFF
clone size: .; V gene: TRBV6-1; D gene: TRBD2; J gene: TRBJ2-7; CDR3 DNA: TGTGCCAGCAGGGCTCCAGGACTAGCGGCCTACGAGCAGTACTTC; CDR3 protein: CASRAPGLAAYEQYF
clone size: few; V gene: TRBV3-1; D gene: .; J gene: TRBJ2-7; CDR3 DNA: TGTGCCAGCAGCCATGAGGGGTTCGGCTACGAGCAGTACTTC; CDR3 protein: CASSHEGFGYEQYF
clone size: many; V gene: TRBV4-3; D gene: .; J gene: TRBJ2-4; CDR3 DNA: TGCGCCAGCAGCCAGGGAGGGACAGTCAAAAACATTCAGTACTTC; CDR3 protein: CASSQGGTVKNIQYF
clone size: .; V gene: TRBV29-1; D gene: TRBD2; J gene: TRBJ2-3; CDR3 DNA: TGCAGCGTGAGGGGGACTAGCGGGACAGATACGCAGTATTTT; CDR3 protein: CSVRGTSGTDTQYF
clone size: few; V gene: TRBV6-2/TRBV6-3; D gene: TRBD1; J gene: TRBJ1-5; CDR3 DNA: TGTGCCAGCAGTTCCAACGACAGGGTAGTACAGCCCCAGCATTTT; CDR3 protein: CASSSNDRVVQPQHF
clone size: few; V gene: TRBV25-1; D gene: TRBD1; J gene: TRBJ1-5; CDR3 DNA: TGTGCCAGCAGCGAGGGACAGTTCAATCAGCCCCAGCATTTT; CDR3 protein: CASSEGQFNQPQHF
clone size: many; V gene: TRBV12-3/TRBV12-4; D gene: .; J gene: TRBJ2-1; CDR3 DNA: TGTGCCAGCGTGCTAGAACAGTACAATGAGCAGTTCTTC; CDR3 protein: CASVLEQYNEQFF
clone size: few; V gene: TRBV5-1; D gene: .; J gene: TRBJ1-2; CDR3 DNA: TGCGCCAGCAGCTTGGACGAAGCTGGCTACACCTTC; CDR3 protein: CASSLDEAGYTF